Below, 18 T cell receptor beta chains from the same sample are listed, as sequenced in a study of beta chain features in type 1 diabetes. General study points: In every one of the four CD4+ subsets, TCRB CDR3s were moderately but significantly shorter in Type 1 diabetes patients.

Of the isolated RNA, all was reverse transcribed, and so the sequenced material was expressed TCRB transcripts. Repertoires were generated with immunoSEQ multiplex PCR, while TCRdb's copy carries only in-frame clones and drops some. The sample consists of roughly 300,000 clones, roughly 9% of them appearing once. Their target antigens are unknown. Input material: central memory CD4+ T cells from blood. The origin of the receptors is a man aged 25-45 years with type 1 diabetes.

A few counts support this clone. This specimen includes other DNA sequences encoding the same CDR3. The chain recombines TRBV19 with TRBJ2-5, with no clear D. Germline CDR1 and CDR2: LNHDA and SQIVND (reference sequence). The V end lost 3 bases, the J end lost 5 bases, and 10 bases lay between the germline ends. This CDR3 has 13 residues. The CDR3 protein is CASSIPAGETQYF. The CDR3 nucleotides read TGTGCCAGTAGTATCCCGGCCGGGGAGACCCAGTACTTC.

This clone was seen only a few times. V is TRBV7-2 and J is TRBJ2-1, with TRBD2 matching 8 bases. This CDR3 comprises 14 residues. V lost 2 bases and J lost 8; bases outside the gene matches: 5. Germline V CDR1 and CDR2: SGHTA, FQGNSA. For the CDR3, the DNA is TGTGCCAGCAGCTTACAGGGGACTAGTCATGAGCAGTTCTTC. Translated: CASSLQGTSHEQFF.

This clone was picked up a small number of times. This chain connects TRBV7-2 to TRBJ1-5; TRBD1 matches 7 bases. The CDR3 runs to 16 residues. Germline values: CDR1 SGHTA, CDR2 FQGNSA. J was trimmed by 3 bases and V by 3 bases; bases with no gene match: 8. DNA of the CDR3: TGTGCCAGCAGCTTTTTCTCCGGGACAGCCAATCAGCCCCAGCATTTT. It specifies CASSFFSGTANQPQHF.

The chain recombines TRBV29-1 with TRBJ2-5; TRBD1 matches at 10 bases. CDR1 SQVTM and CDR2 ANQGSEA come from the germline V gene. Germline trimming cut 6 bases from V and 3 bases from J; bases unmatched to any gene: 1. This CDR3 region has 12 residues. The CDR3 DNA is TGCAGCGTGGGGACAGGGGAAGAGACCCAGTACTTC. Amino acids: CSVGTGEETQYF.

This clone has more than one count but fewer than ten. The CDR3 DNA reads TGTGCCAGCAGCTTAGATAGCATCGATACGCAGTATTTT. It is translated as CASSLDSIDTQYF. J is TRBJ2-3 and V is TRBV11-2, with D hard to call. The V end lost 0 bases, the J end lost 6 bases, and 7 bases lay between the germline ends. CDR1 is SGHAT and CDR2 is FQNNGV in the germline V gene. This CDR3 is built from 13 residues.

This clone was seen ten or more times. The V and J genes are TRBV7-9 and TRBJ1-6; tentative D call: TRBD1 (6 bases). V dropped 6 bases and J dropped 7 bases, with 13 bases sitting between them. Germline values: CDR1 SEHNR, CDR2 FQNEAQ (reference sequence). The CDR3 spans 14 residues. The CDR3 here is CASSPTGLNSPLHF. For the CDR3, the DNA is TGTGCCAGCAGTCCTACAGGGCTGAATTCACCCCTCCACTTT.

This clone appeared a few times. V is TRBV28 and J is TRBJ1-2, with 7 bases that match TRBD1. Germline CDR1 reads MDHEN; CDR2 reads SYDVKM. Trimming removed 2 bases from V and 7 bases from J; junction bases left unmatched: 10. CDR3 length: 15 amino acids. The CDR3 DNA follows: TGTGCCAGCAGTTTACCAGGGACAGTCCTGAGTGGCTACACCTTC. This sequence encodes CASSLPGTVLSGYTF.

The CDR3 DNA sequence: TGTGCCAGCAGTCGCCGGGACAGTCGCCGGAGGGGGAATGAGCAGTTCTTC. Translating it yields CASSRRDSRRRGNEQFF. This sequence joins TRBV13 and TRBJ2-1; D may be TRBD1 (7 bases). The CDR3 extends over 17 amino acids. V was trimmed by 6 bases and J by 7 bases, leaving 25 bases between them. Germline V gene sequence: CDR1 PRHDT, CDR2 FYEKMQ (reference sequence).

About this clone: This sample includes further DNA sequences coding for the same CDR3. This rearrangement joins TRBV9 to TRBJ2-7; no clear D. The CDR3 has 14 residues. V was shortened by 0 bases and J by 0 bases, with 7 bases between the two germline ends. Germline V gives CDR1 SGDLS, CDR2 YYNGEE. CDR3 in DNA: TGTGCCAGCAGCGTAGGAACGGCCTCCTACGAGCAGTACTTC. Translation gives CASSVGTASYEQYF.

V is TRBV29-1 and J is TRBJ1-2, with 9 bases that match TRBD1. The CDR3 length is 11 residues. V trimming: 7 bases; J trimming: 10 bases; junction bases outside the gene matches: 7. The germline V gene has CDR1 SQVTM and CDR2 ANQGSEA. The CDR3 spells CSAGTGRDYTF. The CDR3 DNA reads as TGCAGCGCCGGGACAGGGAGGGACTACACCTTC. Full variable domain (missing parts from reference TRBV29-1 and TRBJ1-2): SAVISQKPSRDICQRGTSLTIQCQVDSQVTMMFWYRQQPGQSLTLIATANQGSEATYESGFVIDKFPISRPNLTFSTLTVSNMSPEDSSIYLCSAGTGRDYTFGSGTRLTVV.

Only a few counts were recorded for this clone. This chain uses TRBV5-4 with TRBJ2-5; tentative D call: TRBD2 (7 bases). The DNA end favors TRBJ2-7, so the J call may be wrong. Germline V lookup: CDR1 SGHNT, CDR2 YYREEE (reference sequence). The CDR3 has 15 residues. The CDR3 nucleotides read TGTGCCAGCAGCCCCGGGGGGCAGGGCCGGATCGAGCAGTACTTC. This gives the protein CASSPGGQGRIEQYF.

This clone has more than one count but fewer than ten. The rearrangement links TRBV4-1 to TRBJ2-5; TRBD1 matches at 9 bases. This CDR3 is built from 16 residues. With 1 base clipped from V and 5 bases from J, the junction kept 8 bases outside the gene matches. Germline V lookup: CDR1 MGHRA, CDR2 YSYEKL. Written as DNA, the CDR3 is TGCGCCAGCAGCCAAGGCTTGGGACAGGGAGAGGAGACCCAGTACTTC. It codes for CASSQGLGQGEETQYF.

This clone has just a few counts. The chain joins TRBV6-5 to TRBJ2-7; 8 bases line up with TRBD1. V lost 2 bases, J lost 1 base, and 7 bases stayed unmatched. Germline V gene data show CDR1 as MNHEY and CDR2 as SVGAGI. The CDR3 loop spans 16 amino acids. The CDR3 sequence is CASSYGTGLKSYEQYF. The CDR3, as DNA: TGTGCCAGCAGTTACGGGACAGGACTTAAGTCCTACGAGCAGTACTTC.

This clone has more than one count but fewer than ten. V usage is TRBV11-2 and J usage is TRBJ2-7, with 9 bases lining up with TRBD1. The CDR3 is 15 amino acids. From germline, CDR1 is SGHAT and CDR2 FQNNGV. J lost 7 bases, V lost 2 bases, and 9 bases had no gene match. CDR3 DNA sequence: TGTGCCAGCAGCTTACTCCGGGACAGGGTAGAAGAGCAGTACTTC. Its translation: CASSLLRDRVEEQYF.

The chain joins TRBV5-6 to TRBJ2-4, with 9 bases fitting TRBD1. Per germline, CDR1 SGHDT and CDR2 YYEEEE. V lost 4 bases to trimming and J lost 7 bases; unmatched junction nucleotides: 6. The CDR3 totals 14 residues. The CDR3 nucleotides are TGTGCCAGCAGCCGGGGGACAGGGAAGAACATTCAGTACTTC. Translation: CASSRGTGKNIQYF.

This clone was counted a few times. A read error may account for a junction end that differs from germline. The chain carries TRBV7-7 and TRBJ2-1; 8 nucleotides line up with TRBD1. CDR3 length: 15 residues. CDR1 and CDR2 (germline): SSHAT, FNYEAQ (reference sequence). Here the CDR3 reads CASSLDGTGYNEQFF. CDR3 nucleotides: TGTGCTAGCAGCTTAGATGGGACAGGTTACAATGAGCAGTTCTTC.

V is TRBV7-8 and J is TRBJ1-2; D possibly corresponds to TRBD1 (5 bases). V lost 5 bases and J lost 4, with 14 bases in between. Germline V CDR1 and CDR2: SGHVS, FQNEAQ. CDR3 length: 14 amino acids. CDR3 protein: CASSPGTAGYGYTF. CDR3 nucleotide sequence: TGTGCCAGCAGCCCTGGGACGGCGGGCTATGGCTACACCTTC.

J is TRBJ1-6 and V is TRBV7-9, with 8 bases that match TRBD1. This CDR3 is built from 16 residues. V was pared by 4 bases and J by 7 bases, with 9 bases of the junction left unmatched. Germline CDR1 SEHNR, CDR2 FQNEAQ (reference sequence). CDR3 sequence reads: CASSSATGEGNSPLHF. As DNA, the CDR3 is TGTGCCAGCAGCTCCGCGACAGGGGAAGGAAATTCACCCCTCCACTTT. The whole variable domain, remainder taken from reference TRBV7-9 and TRBJ1-6, is DTGVSQNPRHKITKRGQNVTFRCDPISEHNRLYWYRQTLGQGPEFLTYFQNEAQLEKSRLLSDRFSAERPKGSFSTLEIQRTEQGDSAMYLCASSSATGEGNSPLHFGNGTRLTVT.